This T cell receptor (beta chain) was sequenced for a study of vaccination effects on CD4 cells after COVID-19. Viral peptide pools were used in the ViraFEST assay to expand antigen-specific CD4+ T cells, and sequencing came afterward. Culture proceeded for under twelve days, and CD4+ T cells were then isolated. Either the BNT162b2 or mRNA-1273 vaccine was given to participants in two doses. The repertoire was sequenced with immunoSEQ multiplex PCR; TCRdb's copy has only in-frame clones and lacks some. The data contain over 80,000 clones, around four fifths of them singletons. The CDR3 has 15 residues. Trimming took 0 bases from V and 2 from J, leaving 10 bases between them. Per germline, CDR1 SGHRS and CDR2 YFSETQ. Comment on this clone: Its target is unknown.

The gene calls are TRBV5-1 and TRBJ2-3, with D uncertain. Sequencing was performed on CD4+ T cells from PBMCs cultured with HCoV-OC43 spike peptides, taken after COVID-19 vaccination. Regarding subset: HCoV-OC43 spike overlapping peptide pool stimulation. The TCR sequence derives from a human donor who received a COVID-19 vaccine. CDR3 DNA: TGCGCCAGCAGCTTGGACAGTCATCCCACAGATACGCAGTATTTT. Translation gives CASSLDSHPTDTQYF.